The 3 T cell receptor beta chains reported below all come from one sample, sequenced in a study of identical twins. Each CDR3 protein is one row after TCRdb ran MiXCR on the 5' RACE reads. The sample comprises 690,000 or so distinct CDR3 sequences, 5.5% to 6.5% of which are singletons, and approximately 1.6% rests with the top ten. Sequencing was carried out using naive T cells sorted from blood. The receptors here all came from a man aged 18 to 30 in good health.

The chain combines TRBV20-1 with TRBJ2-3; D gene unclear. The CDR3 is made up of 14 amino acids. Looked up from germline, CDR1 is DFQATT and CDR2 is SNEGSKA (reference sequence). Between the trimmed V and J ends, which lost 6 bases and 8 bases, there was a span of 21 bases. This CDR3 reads CSAPLVEVASTQYF. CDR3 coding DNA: TGCAGTGCCCCCCTCGTTGAGGTGGCGAGTACGCAGTATTTT.

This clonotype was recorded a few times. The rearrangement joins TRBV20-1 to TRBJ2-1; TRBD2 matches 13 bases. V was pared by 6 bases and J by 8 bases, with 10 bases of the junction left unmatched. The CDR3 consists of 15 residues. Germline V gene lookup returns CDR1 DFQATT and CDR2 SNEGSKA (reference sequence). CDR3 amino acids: CSATGGLAGRDEQFF. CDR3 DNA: TGCAGTGCAACAGGGGGACTAGCGGGAAGGGATGAGCAGTTCTTC.

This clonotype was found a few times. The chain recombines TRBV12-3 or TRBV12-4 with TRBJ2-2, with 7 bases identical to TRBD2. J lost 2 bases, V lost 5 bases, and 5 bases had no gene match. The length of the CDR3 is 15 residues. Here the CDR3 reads CASSGRGRNTGELFF. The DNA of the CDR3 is TGTGCCAGCAGTGGGCGGGGGAGAAACACCGGGGAGCTGTTTTTT.